These 5 T cell receptor beta chains share one sample of origin, sequenced in a study of T cell repertoires in ileal Crohn's disease (dated by TCRdb to the late 2010s). Library generation was performed with the immunoSEQ multiplex PCR assay. The source is immuneACCESS, and TCRdb retained only in-frame sequences with V and J called. Part of the clones is not carried over; for the studies checked, unresolved V genes explain less than half of this, and the remainder is unexplained. The sample profile shows under 9,000 clones; roughly 70% of them were found once. 15% to 20% of the sample rests with the top ten. The sample consisted of ileal tissue. The receptors stem from an adult with Crohn's disease.

The chain carries TRBV29-1 and TRBJ2-7, with TRBD1 identical over 10 bases. Germline V gene sequence: CDR1 SQVTM, CDR2 ANQGSEA. Losses at the gene ends were 5 bases for V and 5 bases for J; bases not matched to a gene: 9. CDR3 length: 14 residues. CDR3 DNA sequence: TGCAGCGTTCAAGGGGGACAGGGGTCGAACGAGCAGTACTTC. The encoded protein is CSVQGGQGSNEQYF.

The rearrangement uses TRBV6-1 and TRBJ1-1; TRBD1 matches at 7 bases. This CDR3 spans 14 amino acids. J was trimmed by 5 bases and V by 7 bases; bases with no gene match: 10. The germline gives CDR1 MNHNS, CDR2 SASEGT. Written as DNA, the CDR3 is TGTGCCAGCAATAGGGGGCAGTTCGGGACTGAAGCTTTCTTT. Amino acids: CASNRGQFGTEAFF.

This chain links TRBV7-3 with TRBJ2-5; 13 bases fit TRBD2. Unmatched junction bases numbered 3, after V lost 4 bases and J lost 7 bases. CDR3 length: 14 amino acids. Germline values: CDR1 SGHTA, CDR2 FQGTGA. The DNA of the CDR3 is TGTGCCAGCAGCTCGGGGACTAGCGGGGTGACCCAGTACTTC. Its translation: CASSSGTSGVTQYF.

J is TRBJ1-3 and V is TRBV9, with 7 bases identical to TRBD1. The V gene's germline CDR1 is SGDLS and CDR2 YYNGEE. The CDR3 has 14 amino acids. J lost 9 bases, V lost 6 bases, and 12 bases had no gene match. The CDR3 is CASTPALQGFTIYF. CDR3 sequence (DNA): TGTGCCAGCACCCCAGCGCTACAGGGGTTCACCATATATTTT.

This chain joins TRBV7-8 and TRBJ1-2, with TRBD1 identical over 7 bases. CDR3 length equals 13 residues. The V gene's germline CDR1 is SGHVS and CDR2 FQNEAQ. After removal of 1 base from V and 7 bases from J, the junction contained 3 bases not matched to a gene. The CDR3 DNA reads TGTGCCAGCAGCTTAGACAGGGGTAGTGGCTACACCTTC. Amino acid sequence: CASSLDRGSGYTF.